This T cell receptor (beta chain) was sequenced in a study of T-cell reconstitution after alpha-beta-depleted transplantation in children. Unique molecular identifiers were used in preparing the TCRbeta library. Each CDR3 protein gets one entry after TCRdb re-called the PCR reads with MiXCR. The table has 250,000 to 350,000 distinct CDR3 sequences, more than 9% seen once. The table lists this clonotype with a few counts. The TCR comes from a human donor who donated a stem cell graft to a child with SCID. This material consisted of PBMCs from the stem cell graft donor, taken from the stem cell graft.

Here the CDR3 DNA reads TGTGCCAGCAGCTTAGGGGGGGCGAGTCCCCAGCATTTT. Amino acids: CASSLGGASPQHF. The V call is TRBV7-9, the J call TRBJ1-5, with a possible D match to TRBD1 (6 bases). The CDR3 totals 13 residues. Germline assignment: CDR1 SEHNR and CDR2 FQNEAQ (reference sequence). Trimming pared 1 base from V and 10 bases from J, leaving 11 bases between.